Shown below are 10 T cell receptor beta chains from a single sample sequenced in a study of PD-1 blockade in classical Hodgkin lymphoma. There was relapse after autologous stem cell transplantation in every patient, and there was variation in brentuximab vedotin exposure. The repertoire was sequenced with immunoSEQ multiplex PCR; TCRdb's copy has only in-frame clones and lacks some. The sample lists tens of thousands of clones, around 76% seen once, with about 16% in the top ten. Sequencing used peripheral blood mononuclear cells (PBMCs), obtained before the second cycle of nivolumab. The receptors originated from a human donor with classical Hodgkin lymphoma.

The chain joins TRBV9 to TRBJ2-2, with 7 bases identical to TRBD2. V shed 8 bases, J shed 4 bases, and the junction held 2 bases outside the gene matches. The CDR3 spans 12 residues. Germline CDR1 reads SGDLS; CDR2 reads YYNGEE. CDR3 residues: CASSGGTGELFF. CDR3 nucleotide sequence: TGTGCCAGTTCGGGGGGCACCGGGGAGCTGTTTTTT.

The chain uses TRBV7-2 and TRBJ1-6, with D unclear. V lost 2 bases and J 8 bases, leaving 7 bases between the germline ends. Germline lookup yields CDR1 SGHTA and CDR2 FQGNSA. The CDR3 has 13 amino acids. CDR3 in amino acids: CASSLSPDSPLHF. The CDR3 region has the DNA TGTGCCAGCAGCTTAAGCCCGGATTCACCCCTCCACTTT. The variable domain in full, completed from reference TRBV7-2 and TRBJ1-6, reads GAGVSQSPSNKVTEKGKDVELRCDPISGHTALYWYRQSLGQGLEFLIYFQGNSAPDKSGLPSDRFSAERTGGSVSTLTIQRTQQEDSAVYLCASSLSPDSPLHFGNGTRLTVT.

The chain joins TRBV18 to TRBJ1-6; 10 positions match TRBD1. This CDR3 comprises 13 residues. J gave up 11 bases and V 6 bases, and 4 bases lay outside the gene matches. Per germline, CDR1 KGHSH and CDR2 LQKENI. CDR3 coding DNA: TGTGCCAGCTCGCGGGACAGGGGACCACCCCTCCACTTT. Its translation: CASSRDRGPPLHF.

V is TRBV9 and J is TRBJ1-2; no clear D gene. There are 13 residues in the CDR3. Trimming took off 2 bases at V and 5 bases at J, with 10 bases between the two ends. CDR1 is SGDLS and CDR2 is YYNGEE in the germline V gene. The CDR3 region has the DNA TGTGCCAGCAGCGTTTTAGGGAAATATGGCTACACCTTC. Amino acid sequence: CASSVLGKYGYTF.

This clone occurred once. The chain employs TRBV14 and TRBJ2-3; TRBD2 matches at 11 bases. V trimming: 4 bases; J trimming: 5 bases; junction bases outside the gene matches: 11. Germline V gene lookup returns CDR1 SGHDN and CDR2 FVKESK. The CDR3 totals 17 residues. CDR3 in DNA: TGTGCCAGCAGCCCTGGGCCGGGACTAGCGGACAGAGATACGCAGTATTTT. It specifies CASSPGPGLADRDTQYF.

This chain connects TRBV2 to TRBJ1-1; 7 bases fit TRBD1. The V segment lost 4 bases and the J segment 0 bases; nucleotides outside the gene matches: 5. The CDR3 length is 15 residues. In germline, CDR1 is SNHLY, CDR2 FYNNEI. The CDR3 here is CASSVTGLLNTEAFF. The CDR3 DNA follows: TGTGCCAGCAGTGTGACAGGGCTCTTGAACACTGAAGCTTTCTTT. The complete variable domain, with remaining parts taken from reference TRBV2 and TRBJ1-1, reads EPEVTQTPSHQVTQMGQEVILRCVPISNHLYFYWYRQILGQKVEFLVSFYNNEISEKSEIFDDQFSVERPDGSNFTLKIRSTKLEDSAMYFCASSVTGLLNTEAFFGQGTRLTVV.

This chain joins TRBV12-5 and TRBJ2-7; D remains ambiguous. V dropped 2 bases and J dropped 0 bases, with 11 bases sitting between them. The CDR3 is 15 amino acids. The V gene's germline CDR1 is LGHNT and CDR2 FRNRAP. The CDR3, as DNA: TGTGCTAGTGGTTTGCCAATCCTTAGCTCCTACGAGCAGTACTTC. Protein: CASGLPILSSYEQYF.

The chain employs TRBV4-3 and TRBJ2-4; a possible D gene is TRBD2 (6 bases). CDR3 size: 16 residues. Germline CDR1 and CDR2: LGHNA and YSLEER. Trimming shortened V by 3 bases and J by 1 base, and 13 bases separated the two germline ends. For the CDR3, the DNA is TGCGCCAGCAGCCACTCCTGGGGGGTTGCCAAAAACATTCAGTACTTC. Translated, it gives CASSHSWGVAKNIQYF.

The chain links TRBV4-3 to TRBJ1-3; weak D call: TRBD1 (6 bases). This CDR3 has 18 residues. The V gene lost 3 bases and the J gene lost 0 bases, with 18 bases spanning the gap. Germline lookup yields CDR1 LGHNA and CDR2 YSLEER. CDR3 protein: CASSQFPGQSSSGNTIYF. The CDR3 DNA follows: TGCGCCAGCAGCCAGTTCCCAGGACAGTCTTCCTCTGGAAACACCATATATTTT.

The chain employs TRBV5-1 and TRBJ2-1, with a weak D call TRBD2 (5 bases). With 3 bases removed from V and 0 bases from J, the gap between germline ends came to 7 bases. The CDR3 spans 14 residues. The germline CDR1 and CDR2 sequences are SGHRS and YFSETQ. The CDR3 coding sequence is TGCGCCAGCAGCTCGGGATTCTCCTACAATGAGCAGTTCTTC. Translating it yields CASSSGFSYNEQFF.